This TCR beta chain was retrieved from a study of blood T cell repertoires in COVID-19. Study background: Researchers got acute and convalescent COVID-19 samples from the United States, Italy and Spain.

Here immunoSEQ multiplex PCR was the method, and the copy in TCRdb shows in-frame clones only, minus some. The sample has around 250,000 clones, around nine tenths seen once; the top ten hold about 1.6%. Cohort placement rested on clinical history that participants reported themselves. This clone has only one observation. The length of the CDR3 is 14 residues. Looked up from germline, CDR1 is MNHEY and CDR2 is SVGEGT. Trimming removed 4 bases from V and 3 bases from J, with 12 bases in between. Sequencing used PBMCs or T cells enriched from blood (not recorded which). The gene calls are TRBV6-2 or TRBV6-3 and TRBJ1-2; no clear D gene. The TCR was taken from a woman in her fifties or sixties who had recovered from COVID-19. The CDR3 sequence is CASSSDDTYYGYTF. Here the CDR3 DNA reads TGTGCCAGCAGTTCCGACGACACTTACTATGGCTACACCTTC.